The text below deals with one TCR beta chain. This entry is derived from a study of blood T cell repertoires in COVID-19. This CDR3 spans 12 amino acids. Between the trimmed V and J ends, which lost 7 bases and 4 bases, there was a span of 10 bases. Germline lookup yields CDR1 MNHEY and CDR2 SMNVEV (reference sequence). Authors' methods: Reference gene primers were amplified, and this amplification served to estimate nucleated cell counts. The table came from immunoSEQ multiplex PCR; TCRdb's copy has only in-frame clones and leaves some out. Clone size and the V and J calls come from that table; the DNA yielded D and trimming. The table records approximately 260,000 clones, over 70% of them present only once.

The specimen was peripheral blood. The genes are TRBV27 and TRBJ1-2; D is unresolved. The TCR originated in a human donor in a cohort sampled during active COVID-19. CDR3 loop: CASTTGGYGYTF. CDR3 in DNA: TGTGCCAGCACTACGGGTGGCTATGGCTACACCTTC.